The clone carrying this TCR beta chain was seen a handful of times. What it binds is unknown. Germline CDR1 and CDR2: LGHNA and YNFKEQ. V was clipped by 1 base and J by 0 bases, with 12 bases between them. The CDR3 extends over 17 amino acids. Then a second PCR, running about 6 to 12 cycles, was carried out with a sample-barcoded 5' primer and a J-beta primer mix. TCRdb reprocessed the 5' RACE reads with MiXCR, giving one entry per CDR3 protein. The sample consists of fewer than 1.5 million distinct CDR3 sequences, about 43% of them appearing once. The authors drew approximately 9 milliliters of peripheral blood from each donor. Samples each yielded at least 5 micrograms of total RNA. This sample is drawn from a study of blood T cells in healthy people across ages. Study-wide points: Getting older went along with TCR beta diversity per million T cells dropping roughly linearly.

The chain has TRBV4-2 and TRBJ1-4; the D is unclear. The receptor was derived from a woman aged 18-35 years in good health. The sample taken for sequencing was blood. CDR3 amino acids: CASSQAGSGTTNEKLFF. The CDR3 DNA reads TGTGCCAGCAGCCAAGCGGGCAGCGGAACAACTAATGAAAAACTGTTTTTT.